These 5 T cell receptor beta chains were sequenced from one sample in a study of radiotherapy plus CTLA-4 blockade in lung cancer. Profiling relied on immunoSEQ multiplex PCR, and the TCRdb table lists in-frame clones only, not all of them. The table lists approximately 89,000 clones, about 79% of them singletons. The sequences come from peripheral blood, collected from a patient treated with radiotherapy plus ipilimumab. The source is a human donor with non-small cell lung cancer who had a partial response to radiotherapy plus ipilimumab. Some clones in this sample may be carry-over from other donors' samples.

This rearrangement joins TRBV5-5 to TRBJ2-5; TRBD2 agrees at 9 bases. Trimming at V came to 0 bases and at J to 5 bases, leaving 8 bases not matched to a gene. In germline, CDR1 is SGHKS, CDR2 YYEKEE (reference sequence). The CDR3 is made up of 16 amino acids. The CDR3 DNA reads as TGTGCCAGCAGCTTGGGGGCGGGAGGGCCCGGGGAGACCCAGTACTTC. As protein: CASSLGAGGPGETQYF.

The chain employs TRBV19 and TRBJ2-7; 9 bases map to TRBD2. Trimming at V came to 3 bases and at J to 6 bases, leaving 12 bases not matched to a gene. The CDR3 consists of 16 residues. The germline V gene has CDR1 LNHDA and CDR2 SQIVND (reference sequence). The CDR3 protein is CASSIYSGSGEAEQYF. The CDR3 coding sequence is TGTGCCAGTAGTATTTATAGCGGGAGCGGCGAGGCCGAGCAGTACTTC.

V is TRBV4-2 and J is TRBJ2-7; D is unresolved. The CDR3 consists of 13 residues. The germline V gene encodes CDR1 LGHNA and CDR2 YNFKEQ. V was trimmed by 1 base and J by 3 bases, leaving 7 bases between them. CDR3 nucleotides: TGTGCCAGCAGCCAAGTCCCGGTCTACGAGCAGTACTTC. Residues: CASSQVPVYEQYF.

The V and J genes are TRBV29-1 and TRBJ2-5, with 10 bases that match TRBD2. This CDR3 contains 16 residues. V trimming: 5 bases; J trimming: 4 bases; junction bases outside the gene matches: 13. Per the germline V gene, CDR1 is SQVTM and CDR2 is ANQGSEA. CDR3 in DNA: TGCAGCGTTAAAGTTTCCGAGACTAGCGGGTCAGAGACCCAGTACTTC. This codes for CSVKVSETSGSETQYF.

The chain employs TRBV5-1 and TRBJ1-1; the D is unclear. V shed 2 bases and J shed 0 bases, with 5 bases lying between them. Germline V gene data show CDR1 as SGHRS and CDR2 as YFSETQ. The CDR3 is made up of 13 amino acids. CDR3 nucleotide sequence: TGCGCCAGCAGCTTAATAATGAACACTGAAGCTTTCTTT. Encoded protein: CASSLIMNTEAFF.